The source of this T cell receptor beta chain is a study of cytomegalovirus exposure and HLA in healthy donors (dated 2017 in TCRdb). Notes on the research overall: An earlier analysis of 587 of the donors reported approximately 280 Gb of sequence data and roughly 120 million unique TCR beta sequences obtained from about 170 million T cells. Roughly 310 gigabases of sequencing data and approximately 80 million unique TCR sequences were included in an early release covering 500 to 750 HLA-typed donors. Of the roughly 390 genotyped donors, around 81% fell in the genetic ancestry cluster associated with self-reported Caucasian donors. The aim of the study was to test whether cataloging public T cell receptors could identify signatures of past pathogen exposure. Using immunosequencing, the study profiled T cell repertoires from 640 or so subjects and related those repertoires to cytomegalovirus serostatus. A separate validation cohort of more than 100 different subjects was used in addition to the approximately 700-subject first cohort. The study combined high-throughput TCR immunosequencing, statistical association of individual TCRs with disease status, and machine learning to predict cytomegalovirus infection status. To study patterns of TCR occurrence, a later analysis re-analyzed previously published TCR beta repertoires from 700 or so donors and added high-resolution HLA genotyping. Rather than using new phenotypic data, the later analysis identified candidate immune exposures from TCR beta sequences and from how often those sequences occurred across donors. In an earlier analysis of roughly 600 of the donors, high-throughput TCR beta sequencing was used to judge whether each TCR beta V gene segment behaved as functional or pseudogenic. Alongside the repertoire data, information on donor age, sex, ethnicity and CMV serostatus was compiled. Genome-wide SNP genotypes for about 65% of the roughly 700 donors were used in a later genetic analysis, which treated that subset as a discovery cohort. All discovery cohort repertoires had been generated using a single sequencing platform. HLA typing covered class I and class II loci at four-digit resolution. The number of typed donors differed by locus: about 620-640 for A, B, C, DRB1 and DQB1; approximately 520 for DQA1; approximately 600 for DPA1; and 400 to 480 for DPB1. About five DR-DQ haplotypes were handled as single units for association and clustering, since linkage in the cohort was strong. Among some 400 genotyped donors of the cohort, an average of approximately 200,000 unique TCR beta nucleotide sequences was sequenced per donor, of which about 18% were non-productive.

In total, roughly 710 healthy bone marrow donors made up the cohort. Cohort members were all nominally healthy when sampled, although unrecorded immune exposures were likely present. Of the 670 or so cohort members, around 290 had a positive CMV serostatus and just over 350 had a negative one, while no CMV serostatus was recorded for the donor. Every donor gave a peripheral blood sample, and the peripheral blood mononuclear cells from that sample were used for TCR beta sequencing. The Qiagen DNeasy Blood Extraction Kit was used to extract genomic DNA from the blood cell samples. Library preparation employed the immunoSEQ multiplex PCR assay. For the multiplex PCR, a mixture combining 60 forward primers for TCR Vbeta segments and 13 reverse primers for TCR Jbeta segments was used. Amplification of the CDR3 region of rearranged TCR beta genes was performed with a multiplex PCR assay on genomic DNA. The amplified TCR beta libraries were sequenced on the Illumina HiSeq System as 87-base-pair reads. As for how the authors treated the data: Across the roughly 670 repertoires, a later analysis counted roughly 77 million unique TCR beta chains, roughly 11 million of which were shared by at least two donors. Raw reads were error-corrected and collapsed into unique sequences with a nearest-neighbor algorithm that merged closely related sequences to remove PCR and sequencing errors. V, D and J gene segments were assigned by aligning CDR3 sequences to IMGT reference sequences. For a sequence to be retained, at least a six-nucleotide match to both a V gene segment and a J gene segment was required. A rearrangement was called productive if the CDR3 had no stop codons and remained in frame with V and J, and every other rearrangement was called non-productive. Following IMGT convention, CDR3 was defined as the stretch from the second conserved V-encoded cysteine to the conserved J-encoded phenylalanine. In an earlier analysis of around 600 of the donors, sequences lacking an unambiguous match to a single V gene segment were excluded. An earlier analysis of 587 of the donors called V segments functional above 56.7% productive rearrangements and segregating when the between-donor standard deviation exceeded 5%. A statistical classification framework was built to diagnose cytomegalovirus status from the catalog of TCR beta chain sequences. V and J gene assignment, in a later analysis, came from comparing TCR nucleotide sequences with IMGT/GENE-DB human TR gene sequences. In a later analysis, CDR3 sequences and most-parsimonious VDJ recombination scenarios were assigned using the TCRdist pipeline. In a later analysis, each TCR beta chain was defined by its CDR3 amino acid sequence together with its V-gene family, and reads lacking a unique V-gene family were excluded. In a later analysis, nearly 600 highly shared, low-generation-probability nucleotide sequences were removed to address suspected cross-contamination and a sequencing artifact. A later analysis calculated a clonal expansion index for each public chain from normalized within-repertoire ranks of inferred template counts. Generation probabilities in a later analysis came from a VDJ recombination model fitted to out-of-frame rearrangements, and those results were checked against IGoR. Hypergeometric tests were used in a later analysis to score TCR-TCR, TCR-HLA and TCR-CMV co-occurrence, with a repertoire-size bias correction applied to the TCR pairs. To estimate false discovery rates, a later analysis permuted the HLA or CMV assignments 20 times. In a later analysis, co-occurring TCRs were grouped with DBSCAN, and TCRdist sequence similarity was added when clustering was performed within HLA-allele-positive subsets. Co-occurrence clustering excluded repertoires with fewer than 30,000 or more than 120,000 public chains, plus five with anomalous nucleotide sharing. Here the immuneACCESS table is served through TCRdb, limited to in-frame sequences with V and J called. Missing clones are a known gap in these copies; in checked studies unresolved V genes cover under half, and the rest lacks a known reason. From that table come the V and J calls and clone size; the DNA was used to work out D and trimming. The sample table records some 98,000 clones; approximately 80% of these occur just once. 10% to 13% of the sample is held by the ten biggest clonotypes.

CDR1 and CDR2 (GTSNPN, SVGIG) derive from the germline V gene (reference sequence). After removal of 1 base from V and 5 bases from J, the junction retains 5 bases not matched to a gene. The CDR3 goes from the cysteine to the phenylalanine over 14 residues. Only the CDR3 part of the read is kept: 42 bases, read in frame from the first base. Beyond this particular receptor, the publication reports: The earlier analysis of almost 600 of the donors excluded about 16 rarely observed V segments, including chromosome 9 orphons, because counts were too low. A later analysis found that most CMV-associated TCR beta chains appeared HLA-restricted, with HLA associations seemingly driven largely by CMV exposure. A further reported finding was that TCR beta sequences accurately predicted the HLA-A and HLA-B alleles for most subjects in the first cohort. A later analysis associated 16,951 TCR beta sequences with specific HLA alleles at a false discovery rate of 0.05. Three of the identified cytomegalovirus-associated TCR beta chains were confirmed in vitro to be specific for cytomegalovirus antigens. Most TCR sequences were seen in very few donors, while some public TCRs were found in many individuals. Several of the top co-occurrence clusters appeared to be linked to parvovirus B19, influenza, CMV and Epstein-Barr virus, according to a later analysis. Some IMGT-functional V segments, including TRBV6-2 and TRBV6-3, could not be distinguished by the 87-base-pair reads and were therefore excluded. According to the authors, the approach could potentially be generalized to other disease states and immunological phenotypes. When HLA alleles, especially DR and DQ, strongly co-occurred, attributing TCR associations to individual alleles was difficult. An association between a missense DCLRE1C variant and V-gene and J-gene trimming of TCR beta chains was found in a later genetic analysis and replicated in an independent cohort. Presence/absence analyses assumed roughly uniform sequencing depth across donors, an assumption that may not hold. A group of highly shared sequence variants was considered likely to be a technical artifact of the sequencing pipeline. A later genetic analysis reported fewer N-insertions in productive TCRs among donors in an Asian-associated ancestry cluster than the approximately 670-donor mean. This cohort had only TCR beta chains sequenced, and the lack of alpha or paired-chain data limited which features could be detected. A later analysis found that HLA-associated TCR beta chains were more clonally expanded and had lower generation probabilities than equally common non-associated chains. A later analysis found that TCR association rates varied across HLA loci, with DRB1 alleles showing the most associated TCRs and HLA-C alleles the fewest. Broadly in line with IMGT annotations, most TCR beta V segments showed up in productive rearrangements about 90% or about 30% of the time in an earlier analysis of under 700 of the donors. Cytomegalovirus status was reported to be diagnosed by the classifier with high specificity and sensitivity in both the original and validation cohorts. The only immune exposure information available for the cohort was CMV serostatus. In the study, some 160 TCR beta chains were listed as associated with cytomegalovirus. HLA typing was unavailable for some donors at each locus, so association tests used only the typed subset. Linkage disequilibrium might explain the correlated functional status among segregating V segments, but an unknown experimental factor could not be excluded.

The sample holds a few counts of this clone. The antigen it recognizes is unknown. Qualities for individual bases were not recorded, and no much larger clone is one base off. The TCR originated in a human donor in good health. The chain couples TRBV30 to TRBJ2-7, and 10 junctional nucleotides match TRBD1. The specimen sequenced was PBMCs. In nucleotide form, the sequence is TGTGCCTGGAGTGGGACAGGGGGAAGGAACGAGCAGTACTTC. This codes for CAWSGTGGRNEQYF.